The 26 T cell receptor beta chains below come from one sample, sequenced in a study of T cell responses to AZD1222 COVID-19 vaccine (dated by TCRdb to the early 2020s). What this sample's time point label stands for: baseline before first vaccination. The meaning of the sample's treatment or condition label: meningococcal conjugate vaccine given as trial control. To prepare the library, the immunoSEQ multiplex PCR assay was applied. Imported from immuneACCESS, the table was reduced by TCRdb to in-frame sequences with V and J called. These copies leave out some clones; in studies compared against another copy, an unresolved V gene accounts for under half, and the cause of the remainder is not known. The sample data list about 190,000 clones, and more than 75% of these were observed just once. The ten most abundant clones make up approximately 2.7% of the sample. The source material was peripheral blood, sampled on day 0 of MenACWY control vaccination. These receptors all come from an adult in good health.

Here the CDR3 DNA reads TGTGCCAGCAGCTCCCCTAACACCGGGGAGCTGTTTTTT. Its translation: CASSSPNTGELFF. The genes are TRBV7-3 and TRBJ2-2; no definite D call. In germline, CDR1 is SGHTA, CDR2 FQGTGA. Trimming left V 4 bases short and J 2 bases short, with 5 bases between. The CDR3 is made up of 13 amino acids.

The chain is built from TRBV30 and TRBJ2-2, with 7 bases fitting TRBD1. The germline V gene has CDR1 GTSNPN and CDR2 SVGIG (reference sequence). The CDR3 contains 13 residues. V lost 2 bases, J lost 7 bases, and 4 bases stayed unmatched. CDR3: CAWSTGVGGELFF. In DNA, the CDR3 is TGTGCCTGGAGTACAGGGGTTGGCGGGGAGCTGTTTTTT.

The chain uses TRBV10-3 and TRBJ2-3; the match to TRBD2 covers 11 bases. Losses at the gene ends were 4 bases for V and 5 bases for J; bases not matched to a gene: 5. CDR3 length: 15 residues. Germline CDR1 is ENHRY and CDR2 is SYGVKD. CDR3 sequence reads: CAISGRGTSGDTQYF. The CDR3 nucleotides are TGTGCCATCAGTGGGCGTGGGACTAGCGGAGATACGCAGTATTTT.

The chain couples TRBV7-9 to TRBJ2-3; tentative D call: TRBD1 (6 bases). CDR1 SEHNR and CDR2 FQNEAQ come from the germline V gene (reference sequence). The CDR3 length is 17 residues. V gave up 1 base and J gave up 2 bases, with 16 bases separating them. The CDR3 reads CASSLGRRGTDTDTQYF. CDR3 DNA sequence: TGTGCCAGCAGCTTAGGCCGCAGGGGTACCGACACAGATACGCAGTATTTT.

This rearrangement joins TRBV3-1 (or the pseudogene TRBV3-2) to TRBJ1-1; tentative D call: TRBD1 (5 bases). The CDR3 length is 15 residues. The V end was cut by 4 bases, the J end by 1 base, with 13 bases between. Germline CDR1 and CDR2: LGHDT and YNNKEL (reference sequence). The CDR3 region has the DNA TGTGCCAGCAGCCTCCGGGGACGGTGGAACACTGAAGCTTTCTTT. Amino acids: CASSLRGRWNTEAFF.

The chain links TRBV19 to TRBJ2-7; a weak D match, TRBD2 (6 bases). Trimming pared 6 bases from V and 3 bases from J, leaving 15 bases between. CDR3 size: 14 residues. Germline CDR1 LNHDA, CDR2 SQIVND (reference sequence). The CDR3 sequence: CASSRGGIGYEQYF. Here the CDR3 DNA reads TGTGCCAGTAGCCGCGGCGGGATCGGCTACGAGCAGTACTTC.

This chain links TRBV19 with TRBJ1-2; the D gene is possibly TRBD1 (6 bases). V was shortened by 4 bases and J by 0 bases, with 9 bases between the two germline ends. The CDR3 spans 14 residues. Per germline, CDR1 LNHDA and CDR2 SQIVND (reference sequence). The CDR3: CASSRDTTNYGYTF. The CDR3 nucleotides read TGTGCCAGTAGTAGGGACACCACTAACTATGGCTACACCTTC.

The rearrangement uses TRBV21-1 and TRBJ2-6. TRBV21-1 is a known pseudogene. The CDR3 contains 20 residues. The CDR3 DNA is TGTGCCAGCAGCAAAGGGGTTCAGGACCCACCCCTCTCTGGGGCCAACGTCCTGACTTTC. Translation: CASSKGVQDPPLSGANVLTF.

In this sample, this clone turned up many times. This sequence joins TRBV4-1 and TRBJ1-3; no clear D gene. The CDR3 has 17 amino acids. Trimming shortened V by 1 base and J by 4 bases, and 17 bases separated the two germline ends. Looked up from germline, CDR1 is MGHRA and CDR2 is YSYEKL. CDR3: CASSQVDFIGGGNTIYF. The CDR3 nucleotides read TGCGCCAGCAGCCAAGTGGACTTTATCGGCGGAGGAAACACCATATATTTT.

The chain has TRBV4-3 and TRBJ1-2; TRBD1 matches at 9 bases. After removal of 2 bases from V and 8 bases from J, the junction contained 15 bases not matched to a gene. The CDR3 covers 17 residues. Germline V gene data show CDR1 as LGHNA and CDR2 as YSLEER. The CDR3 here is CASSQHPGQGLESGYTF. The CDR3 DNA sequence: TGCGCCAGCAGCCAACACCCGGGACAGGGATTAGAGAGCGGCTACACCTTC.

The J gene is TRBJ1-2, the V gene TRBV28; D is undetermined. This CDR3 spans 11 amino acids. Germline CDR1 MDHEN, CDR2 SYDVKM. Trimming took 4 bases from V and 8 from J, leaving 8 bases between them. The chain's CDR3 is CASSSNRGYTF. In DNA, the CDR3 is TGTGCCAGCAGTTCCAATAGGGGCTACACCTTC.

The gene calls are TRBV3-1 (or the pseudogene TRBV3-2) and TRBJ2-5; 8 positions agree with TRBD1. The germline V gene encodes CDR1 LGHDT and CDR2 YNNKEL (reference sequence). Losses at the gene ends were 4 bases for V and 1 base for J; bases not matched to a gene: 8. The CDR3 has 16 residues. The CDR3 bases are TGTGCCAGCAGCCCTGGACAGGGACCATCCCAAGAGACCCAGTACTTC. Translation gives CASSPGQGPSQETQYF.

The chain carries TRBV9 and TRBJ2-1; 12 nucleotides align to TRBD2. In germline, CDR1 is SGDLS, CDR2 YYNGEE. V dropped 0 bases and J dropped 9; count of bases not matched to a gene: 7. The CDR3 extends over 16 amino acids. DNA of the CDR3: TGTGCCAGCAGCGTAGGAGTCCTAGCGGGAGGGCCTGAGCAGTTCTTC. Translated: CASSVGVLAGGPEQFF.

DNA for the CDR3: TGCGCCAGCAGCCAAGATGGGGGGGCGAACTATGGCTACACCTTC. It codes for CASSQDGGANYGYTF. V usage is TRBV4-1 and J usage is TRBJ1-2; tentatively, D is TRBD1 (6 bases). The CDR3 is 15 residues long. CDR1 is MGHRA, CDR2 YSYEKL, per germline. Trimming took 0 bases from V and 2 from J, leaving 10 bases between them.

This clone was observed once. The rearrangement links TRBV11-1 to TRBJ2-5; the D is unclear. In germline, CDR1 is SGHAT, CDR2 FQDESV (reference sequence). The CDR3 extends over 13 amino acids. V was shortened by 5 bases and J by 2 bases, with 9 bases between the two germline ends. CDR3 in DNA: TGTGCCAGCAGCACGGAGCGACAAGAGACCCAGTACTTC. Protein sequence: CASSTERQETQYF.

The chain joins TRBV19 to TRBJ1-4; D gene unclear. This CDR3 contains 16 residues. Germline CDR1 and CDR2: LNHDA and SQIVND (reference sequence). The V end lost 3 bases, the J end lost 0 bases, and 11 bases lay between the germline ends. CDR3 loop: CASSINEDATNEKLFF. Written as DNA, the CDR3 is TGTGCCAGTAGTATCAACGAGGATGCAACTAATGAAAAACTGTTTTTT.

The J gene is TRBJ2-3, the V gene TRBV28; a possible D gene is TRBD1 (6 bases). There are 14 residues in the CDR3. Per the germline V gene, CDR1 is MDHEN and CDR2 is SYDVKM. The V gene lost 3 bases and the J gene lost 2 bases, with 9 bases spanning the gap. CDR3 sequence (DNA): TGTGCCAGCAGTTTTAGGGGGACCACAGATACGCAGTATTTT. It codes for CASSFRGTTDTQYF.

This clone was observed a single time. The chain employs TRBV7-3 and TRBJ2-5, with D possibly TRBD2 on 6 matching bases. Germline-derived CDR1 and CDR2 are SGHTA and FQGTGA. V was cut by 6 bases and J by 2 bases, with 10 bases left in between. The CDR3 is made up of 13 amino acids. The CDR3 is CASSYGTQETQYF. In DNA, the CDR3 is TGTGCCAGCAGTTACGGGACTCAAGAGACCCAGTACTTC.

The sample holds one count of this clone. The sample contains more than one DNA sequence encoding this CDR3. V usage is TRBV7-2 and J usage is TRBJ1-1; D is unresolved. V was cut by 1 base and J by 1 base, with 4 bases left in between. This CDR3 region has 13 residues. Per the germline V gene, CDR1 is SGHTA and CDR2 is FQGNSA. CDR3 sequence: CASSLGQNTEAFF. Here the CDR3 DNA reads TGTGCCAGCAGCTTAGGGCAGAACACTGAAGCTTTCTTT.

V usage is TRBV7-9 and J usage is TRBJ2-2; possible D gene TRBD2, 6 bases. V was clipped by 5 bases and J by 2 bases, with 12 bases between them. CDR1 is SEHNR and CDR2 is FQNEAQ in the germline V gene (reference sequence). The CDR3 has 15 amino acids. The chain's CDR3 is CASSLGGRNTGELFF. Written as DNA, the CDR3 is TGTGCCAGCAGCCTGGGGGGACGAAACACCGGGGAGCTGTTTTTT.

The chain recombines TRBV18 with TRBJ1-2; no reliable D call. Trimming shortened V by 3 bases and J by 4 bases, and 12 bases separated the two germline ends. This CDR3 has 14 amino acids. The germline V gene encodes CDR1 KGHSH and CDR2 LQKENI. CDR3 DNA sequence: TGTGCCAGCTCACCCCCGTCAAACCGCTATGGCTACACCTTC. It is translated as CASSPPSNRYGYTF.

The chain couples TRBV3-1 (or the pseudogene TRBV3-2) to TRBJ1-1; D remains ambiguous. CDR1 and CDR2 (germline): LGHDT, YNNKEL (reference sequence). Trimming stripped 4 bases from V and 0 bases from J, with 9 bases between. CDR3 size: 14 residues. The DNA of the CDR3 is TGTGCCAGCAGCCTATTCCCACTGAACACTGAAGCTTTCTTT. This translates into CASSLFPLNTEAFF.

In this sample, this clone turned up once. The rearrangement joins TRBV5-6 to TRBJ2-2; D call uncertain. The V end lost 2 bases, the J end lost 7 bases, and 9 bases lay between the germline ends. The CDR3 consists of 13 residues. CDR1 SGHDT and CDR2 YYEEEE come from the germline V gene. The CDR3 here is CASSFSGLGELFF. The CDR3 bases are TGTGCCAGCAGCTTTTCTGGGCTCGGGGAGCTGTTTTTT.

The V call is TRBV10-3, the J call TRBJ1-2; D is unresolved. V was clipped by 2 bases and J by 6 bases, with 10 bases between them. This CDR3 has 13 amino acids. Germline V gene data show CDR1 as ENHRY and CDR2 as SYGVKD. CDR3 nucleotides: TGTGCCATCAGTGAGGCTATGAGTGATGGCTACACCTTC. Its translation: CAISEAMSDGYTF.

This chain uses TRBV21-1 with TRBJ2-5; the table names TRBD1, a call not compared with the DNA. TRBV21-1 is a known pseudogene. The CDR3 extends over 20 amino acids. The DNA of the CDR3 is TGTGCCAGCAGCAACTTATGGGGTCAGAGGACAGGGGGCACACAAGAGACCCAGTACTTC. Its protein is CASSNLWGQRTGGTQETQYF.

DNA for the CDR3: TGTGCCAGCAGTTTCTCACCGGGACAGGGGATCAATGAGCAGTTCTTC. Protein product: CASSFSPGQGINEQFF. This chain links TRBV28 with TRBJ2-1; 10 nucleotides line up with TRBD1. The CDR3 covers 16 residues. V lost 3 bases to trimming and J lost 6 bases; unmatched junction nucleotides: 8. CDR1 is MDHEN and CDR2 is SYDVKM in the germline V gene.